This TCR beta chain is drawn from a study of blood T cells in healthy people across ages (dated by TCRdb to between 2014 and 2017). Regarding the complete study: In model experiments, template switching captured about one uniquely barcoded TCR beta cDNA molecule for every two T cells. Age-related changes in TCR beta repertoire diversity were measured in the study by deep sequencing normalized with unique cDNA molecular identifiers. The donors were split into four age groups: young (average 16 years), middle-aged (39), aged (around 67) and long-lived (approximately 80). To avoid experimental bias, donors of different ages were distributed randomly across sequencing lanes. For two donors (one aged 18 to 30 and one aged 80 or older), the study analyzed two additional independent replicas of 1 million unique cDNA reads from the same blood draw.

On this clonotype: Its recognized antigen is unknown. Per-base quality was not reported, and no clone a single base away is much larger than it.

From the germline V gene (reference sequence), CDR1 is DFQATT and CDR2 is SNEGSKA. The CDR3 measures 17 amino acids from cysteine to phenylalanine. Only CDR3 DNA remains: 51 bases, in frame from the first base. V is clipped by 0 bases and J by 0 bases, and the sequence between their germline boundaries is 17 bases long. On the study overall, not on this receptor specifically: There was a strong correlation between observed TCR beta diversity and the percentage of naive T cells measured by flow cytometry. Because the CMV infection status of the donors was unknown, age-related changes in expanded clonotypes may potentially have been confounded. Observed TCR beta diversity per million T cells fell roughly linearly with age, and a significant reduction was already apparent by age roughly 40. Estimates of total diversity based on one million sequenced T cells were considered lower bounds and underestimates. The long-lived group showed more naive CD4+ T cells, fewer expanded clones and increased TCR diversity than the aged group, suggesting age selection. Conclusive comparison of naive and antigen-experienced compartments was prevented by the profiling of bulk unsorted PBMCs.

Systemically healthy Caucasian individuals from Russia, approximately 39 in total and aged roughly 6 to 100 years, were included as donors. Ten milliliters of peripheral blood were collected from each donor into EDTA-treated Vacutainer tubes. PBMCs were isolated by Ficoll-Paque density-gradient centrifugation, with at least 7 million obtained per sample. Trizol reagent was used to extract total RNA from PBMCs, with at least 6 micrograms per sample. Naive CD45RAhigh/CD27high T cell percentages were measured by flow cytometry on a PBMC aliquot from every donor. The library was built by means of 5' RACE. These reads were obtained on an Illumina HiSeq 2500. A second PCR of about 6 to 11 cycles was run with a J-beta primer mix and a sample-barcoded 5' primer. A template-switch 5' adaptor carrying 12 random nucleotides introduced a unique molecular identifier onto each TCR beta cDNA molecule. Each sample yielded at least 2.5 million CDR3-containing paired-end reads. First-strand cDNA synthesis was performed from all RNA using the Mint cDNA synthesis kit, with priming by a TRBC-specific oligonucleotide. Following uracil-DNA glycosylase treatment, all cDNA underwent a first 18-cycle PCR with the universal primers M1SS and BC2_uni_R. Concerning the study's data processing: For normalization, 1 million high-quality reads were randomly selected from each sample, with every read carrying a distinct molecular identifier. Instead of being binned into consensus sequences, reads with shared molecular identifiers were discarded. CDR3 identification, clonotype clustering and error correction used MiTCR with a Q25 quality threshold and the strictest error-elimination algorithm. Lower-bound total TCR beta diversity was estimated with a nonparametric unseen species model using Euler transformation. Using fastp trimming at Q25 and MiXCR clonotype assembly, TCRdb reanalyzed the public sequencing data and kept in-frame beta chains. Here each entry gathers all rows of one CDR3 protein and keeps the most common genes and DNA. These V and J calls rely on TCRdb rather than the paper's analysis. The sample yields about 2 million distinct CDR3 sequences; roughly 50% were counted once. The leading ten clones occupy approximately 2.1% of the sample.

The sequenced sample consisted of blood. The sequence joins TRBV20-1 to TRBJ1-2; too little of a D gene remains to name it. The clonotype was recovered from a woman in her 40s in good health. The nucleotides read TGCAGTGCTAGAGATGGAACAAAACCCGGCCCTAACTATGGCTACACCTTC. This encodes CSARDGTKPGPNYGYTF.